A single sample is the source of the 8 T cell receptor beta chains below, sequenced in a study of molecular identifiers for immune sequencing clone quantification. From the PCR reads, TCRdb called clonotypes with MiXCR, one entry per CDR3 protein. The sample holds 97,000 or so distinct CDR3 sequences, more than 20% seen once. Material: naive CD8+ T cells from blood, with Jurkat cell RNA spiked in. The subset denotes: FACS-sorted CD8+CD4-CCR7+CD45RA+ naive T cells. Receptors were obtained from a human donor in good health. Some libraries in this study had Jurkat cell RNA spiked in.

CDR3 sequence: CASSKQGAPFWSGELFF. The CDR3 DNA reads as TGCGCCAGCAGTAAACAGGGGGCCCCGTTTTGGAGCGGGGAGCTGTTTTTT. The rearrangement uses TRBV10-2 and TRBJ2-2, with 9 bases lining up with TRBD1. The CDR3 runs to 17 residues. The germline V gene has CDR1 WSHSY and CDR2 SAAADI. V was clipped by 5 bases and J by 7 bases; unmatched bases: 14.

Ten or more counts support this clonotype. The rearrangement joins TRBV20-1 to TRBJ2-1; TRBD2 matches 9 bases. J lost 7 bases, V lost 5 bases, and 9 bases had no gene match. The V gene's germline CDR1 is DFQATT and CDR2 SNEGSKA (reference sequence). CDR3 length equals 14 residues. For the CDR3, the DNA is TGCAGTGCTCCCCAATTAGCGGGAGTGAATGAGCAGTTCTTC. Residues: CSAPQLAGVNEQFF.

The chain uses TRBV19 and TRBJ2-4; D is possibly TRBD1 or TRBD2 (5 bases each). Germline V gene sequence: CDR1 LNHDA, CDR2 SQIVND (reference sequence). The V and J ends lost 3 bases and 1 base respectively, with 16 bases between them. CDR3 size: 17 residues. CDR3 coding DNA: TGTGCCAGTAGTATCACGCCGCCGGGGCGTGCCAAAAACATTCAGTACTTC. As protein: CASSITPPGRAKNIQYF. Complete variable domain (other parts from reference TRBV19 and TRBJ2-4): DGGITQSPKYLFRKEGQNVTLSCEQNLNHDAMYWYRQDPGQGLRLIYYSQIVNDFQKGDIAEGYSVSREKKESFPLTVTSAQKNPTAFYLCASSITPPGRAKNIQYFGAGTRLSVL.

Notes on this clonotype: This may come from a read error, since a much larger clone is one base off. The conserved phenylalanine or tryptophan is not found at the CDR3 terminus, so this likely reflects a read error. The chain combines TRBV30 with TRBJ2-7; tentatively, D is TRBD1 or TRBD2 (5 bases each). The CDR3 runs 12 residues. Germline V CDR1 and CDR2: GTSNPN, SVGIG (reference sequence). V lost 8 bases to trimming and J lost 0 bases, with 11 bases between them. DNA of the CDR3: TGTGCCCGTGGGACGGCCTCCTACGAGCAGTACCTC. Its translation: CARGTASYEQYL.

In DNA, the CDR3 is TGCAGTGCTAGCCCCGCCGGGGGGACCTACGAGCAGTACTTC. Protein sequence: CSASPAGGTYEQYF. The chain links TRBV20-1 to TRBJ2-7; 7 bases line up with TRBD2. CDR1 is DFQATT, CDR2 SNEGSKA, per germline (reference sequence). The CDR3 extends over 14 amino acids. Unmatched junction bases numbered 7, after V lost 3 bases and J lost 2 bases.

This clonotype was found a few times. The chain carries TRBV30 and TRBJ2-3, with D unclear. Germline V gene data show CDR1 as GTSNPN and CDR2 as SVGIG (reference sequence). This CDR3 has 12 amino acids. V shed 0 bases and J shed 5 bases, with 6 bases lying between them. CDR3 coding DNA: TGTGCCTGGAGTGTAGTCGGAGATACGCAGTATTTT. This gives the protein CAWSVVGDTQYF.

There are many counts of this clonotype. The CDR3 region has the DNA TGTGCCAGCAGCTTAGGGGCTATCAGCCATGAACTGTTTTTT. Protein: CASSLGAISHELFF. This sequence joins TRBV11-2 and TRBJ1-4; no clear D. In germline, CDR1 is SGHAT, CDR2 FQNNGV. The CDR3 consists of 14 residues. V gave up 1 base and J gave up 12 bases, with 15 bases separating them.

This clonotype was seen repeatedly, ten times or more. J is TRBJ1-5 and V is TRBV6-2 or TRBV6-3, with D perhaps TRBD1 (5 bases). In germline, CDR1 is MNHEY, CDR2 SVGEGT. The V and J ends lost 3 bases and 1 base respectively, with 13 bases between them. The CDR3 covers 16 residues. The CDR3 here is CASSYGAGLSNQPQHF. The CDR3 DNA sequence: TGTGCCAGCAGTTATGGCGCGGGACTCAGCAATCAGCCCCAGCATTTT.